The present entry profiles one T cell receptor (beta chain) with its context. The antigen is not known. These data originate in a study of CD8+CD57+ T cells in acquired aplastic anemia. Study-level information: The average for DNA from sorted CD4+ and CD8+ cells was around 3.4 ug. Sequencing produced an average of about 10.8 million reads per healthy donor for CD4+ cells.

The CDR3 runs to 13 residues. Germline-derived CDR1 and CDR2 are SNHLY and FYNNEI. V gave up 5 bases and J gave up 4 bases, with 11 bases separating them. Researchers used genomic DNA as the template to profile TCR beta VDJ and CDR3. TCRdb used MiXCR to reprocess the reads, holding one entry per CDR3 protein. This table holds about 130,000 distinct CDR3 sequences, 48% found once. General observations from the study: The CD8+ Simpson's diversity of patients and controls was not significantly different. Patients and controls shared twenty-nine CD8+ CDR3 sequences, which appeared highly expressed in patients and within their immunodominant clones.

The chain is built from TRBV2 and TRBJ2-5; TRBD1 might be the D (6 bases). This clonotype originated in a human donor in good health, serving as a control. The sequencing input was sorted CD4+, CD8+, or CD8+CD57+ T cells (not recorded which) from PBMCs. CDR3 in amino acids: CASSTGLGETQYF. The CDR3 region has the DNA TGTGCCAGCAGTACAGGGTTAGGAGAGACCCAGTACTTC.